These 19 T cell receptor beta chains came from one sample sequenced in a study of blood T cell repertoires in COVID-19. Produced via immunoSEQ multiplex PCR; TCRdb's table is partial and in-frame only. The table shows around 620,000 clones, with approximately 90% occurring only once. Sequencing used peripheral blood. The receptors were sampled from a young woman with acute or convalescent COVID-19.

This clone was seen more than once but under ten times. The chain carries TRBV5-4 and TRBJ1-1; 9 nucleotides align to TRBD1. Germline V gene lookup returns CDR1 SGHNT and CDR2 YYREEE (reference sequence). V dropped 4 bases and J dropped 1; count of bases not matched to a gene: 5. CDR3 length: 15 residues. The CDR3 coding sequence is TGTGCCAGCAGCCCCACGACAGGGGGGAACACTGAAGCTTTCTTT. Encoded protein: CASSPTTGGNTEAFF.

This clone has just a few counts. The chain combines TRBV9 with TRBJ1-5; possible D gene TRBD1, 6 bases. The CDR3 sequence is 15 residues long. Trimming took 2 bases from V and 5 from J, leaving 14 bases between them. In germline, CDR1 is SGDLS, CDR2 YYNGEE. In nucleotides, the CDR3 is TGTGCCAGCAGCGTCGGACAGAGGGGAGATCAGCCCCAGCATTTT. Translation: CASSVGQRGDQPQHF.

The chain employs TRBV19 and TRBJ2-7, with a weak D call TRBD1 (6 bases). This CDR3 comprises 14 residues. Germline V lookup: CDR1 LNHDA, CDR2 SQIVND (reference sequence). With 4 bases removed from V and 2 bases from J, the gap between germline ends came to 12 bases. The CDR3, as DNA: TGTGCCAGTAGTACCCACAGGGACACCTACGAGCAGTACTTC. Protein: CASSTHRDTYEQYF.

V gene TRBV5-4 combines with J gene TRBJ2-6; the D gene is possibly TRBD2 (5 bases). The V and J ends lost 4 bases and 4 bases respectively, with 15 bases between them. This CDR3 comprises 16 residues. CDR1 and CDR2 (germline): SGHNT, YYREEE (reference sequence). CDR3 coding DNA: TGTGCCAGCAGCACCCAACTCCCGGGAGGGGCCAACGTCCTGACTTTC. Amino acid sequence: CASSTQLPGGANVLTF.

The V gene is TRBV2, the J gene TRBJ1-5; TRBD1 aligns across 7 bases. V lost 6 bases and J lost 9; bases outside the gene matches: 5. Germline CDR1 reads SNHLY; CDR2 reads FYNNEI. The length of the CDR3 is 12 residues. The CDR3 reads CASRPRQGPQHF. As DNA, the CDR3 is TGTGCCAGCAGACCTAGACAGGGGCCCCAGCATTTT. Full variable domain (missing parts from reference TRBV2 and TRBJ1-5): EPEVTQTPSHQVTQMGQEVILRCVPISNHLYFYWYRQILGQKVEFLVSFYNNEISEKSEIFDDQFSVERPDGSNFTLKIRSTKLEDSAMYFCASRPRQGPQHFGDGTRLSIL.

This chain connects TRBV7-2 to TRBJ1-3; TRBD1 is a possible D gene (6 bases). The CDR3 spans 15 residues. Trimming took off 3 bases at V and 2 bases at J, with 11 bases between the two ends. Germline V CDR1 and CDR2: SGHTA, FQGNSA. The CDR3 DNA reads TGTGCCAGCAGCTTCGGGACAAGGGCTGGAAACACCATATATTTT. Its protein is CASSFGTRAGNTIYF.

The genes are TRBV15 and TRBJ2-7, with 11 bases fitting TRBD2. This CDR3 has 16 amino acids. J was trimmed by 5 bases and V by 0 bases; bases with no gene match: 6. Germline V gene data show CDR1 as LNHNV and CDR2 as YYDKDF (reference sequence). CDR3 in DNA: TGTGCCACCAGCAGAGACCTTAGCGGGGGGGACCACGAGCAGTACTTC. Translated, it gives CATSRDLSGGDHEQYF. The full variable domain, in which reference TRBV15 and TRBJ2-7 provide the parts outside the CDR3, is DAMVIQNPRYQVTQFGKPVTLSCSQTLNHNVMYWYQQKSSQAPKLLFHYYDKDFNNEADTPDNFQSRRPNTSFCFLDIRSPGLGDTAMYLCATSRDLSGGDHEQYFGPGTRLTVT.

V usage is TRBV6-6 and J usage is TRBJ1-2; 8 bases fit TRBD1. The CDR3 covers 14 residues. Germline lookup yields CDR1 MNHNY and CDR2 SVGAGI (reference sequence). With V trimmed by 6 bases and J by 4 bases, 7 bases remained unmatched. The CDR3: CASRNRGAGYGYTF. The CDR3, as DNA: TGTGCCAGCAGGAACAGGGGGGCAGGCTATGGCTACACCTTC.

A single count supports this clone. This rearrangement joins TRBV27 to TRBJ1-6; 7 positions agree with TRBD1. CDR3 length: 15 amino acids. Unmatched junction bases numbered 4, after V lost 2 bases and J lost 6 bases. Germline assignment: CDR1 MNHEY and CDR2 SMNVEV (reference sequence). CDR3 region: CASSLRWDSNSPLHF. The CDR3 DNA follows: TGTGCCAGCAGTTTAAGATGGGACAGTAATTCACCCCTCCACTTT.

As concerns this clone: The sample has other DNA sequences that encode this CDR3 too. The CDR3 is CASSLVGYQETQYF. CDR3 coding DNA: TGCGCCAGCAGCTTGGTGGGCTACCAAGAGACCCAGTACTTC. The gene calls are TRBV5-1 and TRBJ2-5, with unresolved D. Between the trimmed V and J ends, which lost 0 bases and 0 bases, there was a span of 6 bases. CDR1 and CDR2 (germline): SGHRS, YFSETQ. The CDR3 has 14 amino acids.

The chain's CDR3 is CASSQYGYEQYF. DNA of the CDR3: TGTGCCAGCAGCCAATACGGCTACGAGCAGTACTTC. The V gene is TRBV3-1 (or the pseudogene TRBV3-2), the J gene TRBJ2-7; D not resolved. The CDR3 has 12 amino acids. Trimming stripped 2 bases from V and 3 bases from J, with 5 bases between. From germline, CDR1 is LGHDT and CDR2 YNNKEL (reference sequence).

V is TRBV10-3 and J is TRBJ1-1, with D uncertain. In germline, CDR1 is ENHRY, CDR2 SYGVKD. Trimming stripped 3 bases from V and 2 bases from J, with 10 bases between. This CDR3 comprises 14 residues. The CDR3 is CAISETAPNTEAFF. The CDR3 nucleotides read TGTGCCATCAGTGAAACAGCCCCTAACACTGAAGCTTTCTTT.

This chain links TRBV7-2 with TRBJ2-7, with TRBD1 as a possible D gene (5 bases). Deletions cut 1 base from V and 7 bases from J, with 11 bases between. Germline loops: CDR1 SGHTA, CDR2 FQGNSA. CDR3 size: 13 residues. CDR3: CASSLEGYGEQYF. The CDR3 DNA reads as TGTGCCAGCAGCTTAGAGGGGTACGGGGAGCAGTACTTC.

V usage is TRBV7-2 and J usage is TRBJ2-1; D gene ambiguous. Trimming left V 5 bases short and J 7 bases short, with 9 bases between. The CDR3 is made up of 12 amino acids. Germline CDR1 SGHTA, CDR2 FQGNSA. The CDR3 sequence is CASSRSRNEQFF. In DNA, the CDR3 is TGTGCCAGCAGCCGGTCGCGTAATGAGCAGTTCTTC.

This chain joins TRBV29-1 and TRBJ1-1; D ambiguous. Between the trimmed V and J ends, which lost 4 bases and 0 bases, there was a span of 9 bases. This CDR3 region has 13 residues. CDR1 and CDR2 (germline): SQVTM, ANQGSEA. The CDR3 coding sequence is TGCAGCGTTGGAGGGCTCATGAACACTGAAGCTTTCTTT. Its protein is CSVGGLMNTEAFF.

The chain links TRBV5-6 to TRBJ2-1, with 8 bases identical to TRBD1. The CDR3 covers 15 residues. Germline V CDR1 and CDR2: SGHDT, YYEEEE. Trimming cost V 4 bases and J 2 bases; bases outside gene matches: 5. CDR3 residues: CASSPQGEAYNEQFF. In DNA, the CDR3 is TGTGCCAGCAGCCCACAGGGGGAAGCCTACAATGAGCAGTTCTTC. Combining the CDR3 with reference TRBV5-6 and TRBJ2-1 gives the whole variable domain DAGVTQSPTHLIKTRGQQVTLRCSPKSGHDTVSWYQQALGQGPQFIFQYYEEEERQRGNFPDRFSGHQFPNYSSELNVNALLLGDSALYLCASSPQGEAYNEQFFGPGTRLTVL.

This clone was counted a single time. The chain carries TRBV7-6 and TRBJ1-2; TRBD1 agrees at 7 bases. The germline gives CDR1 SGHVS, CDR2 FNYEAQ. Trimming cost V 3 bases and J 4 bases; bases outside gene matches: 11. The CDR3 totals 16 residues. CDR3 sequence (DNA): TGTGCCAGCAGCTTCTTGCGAGAGACAGGGCCCTATGGCTACACCTTC. Translated: CASSFLRETGPYGYTF.

This chain links TRBV5-8 with TRBJ1-2; TRBD1 aligns across 8 bases. In germline, CDR1 is SGHTS, CDR2 YDEGEE. V dropped 0 bases and J dropped 3; count of bases not matched to a gene: 1. CDR3 length: 14 amino acids. The CDR3 nucleotides are TGTGCCAGCAGCTTGGGGACAGGGCACTATGGCTACACCTTC. Residues: CASSLGTGHYGYTF.

V gene TRBV6-5 combines with J gene TRBJ1-4; 9 nucleotides align to TRBD1. Germline V gene data show CDR1 as MNHEY and CDR2 as SVGAGI. V was pared by 5 bases and J by 8 bases, with 9 bases of the junction left unmatched. This CDR3 contains 15 residues. CDR3 in amino acids: CASSPSTGGGEKLFF. CDR3 nucleotide sequence: TGTGCCAGCAGTCCTTCGACAGGGGGAGGAGAAAAACTGTTTTTT.